Listed below are T cell receptor beta chains from one sample, sequenced in a study of shared clonotypes between healthy human individuals. Assay used: immunoSEQ multiplex PCR; TCRdb lists only in-frame clones, some missing. There are 2.5 million or so clones in the sample; approximately 94% occur only once, and over 0.12% lies in the top ten. The sample was naive CD4+ T cells sorted from blood. These receptors were obtained from a man younger than 35 in good health. The CDR3 runs from the conserved cysteine through the conserved F or W. The order of the fields is CDR3 DNA, CDR3 protein, clone size, J gene, D gene, V gene. A D gene is named only where the DNA matches it firmly. Only some rows state a clone size, as once, few, many or a class for expanded clones.

cdr3_nt: TGTGCCAACCAGGACGGGAATTCACCCCTCCACTTT
cdr3_aa: CANQDGNSPLHF
clone_size: .
j_call: TRBJ1-6
d_call: .
v_call: TRBV6-6

cdr3_nt: TGCGCCAGCAGCTCAAGGACTAGCGGGATGAATGAGCAGTTCTTC
cdr3_aa: CASSSRTSGMNEQFF
clone_size: .
j_call: TRBJ2-1
d_call: TRBD2
v_call: TRBV5-1

cdr3_nt: TGTGCCAGCAGCACCTACAGGGCTGAAGATACGCAGTATTTT
cdr3_aa: CASSTYRAEDTQYF
clone_size: .
j_call: TRBJ2-3
d_call: .
v_call: TRBV7-9

cdr3_nt: TGCGCCAGCAGTGAGTCGGGGCGGACTAGCAATCAGCCCCAGCATTTT
cdr3_aa: CASSESGRTSNQPQHF
clone_size: .
j_call: TRBJ1-5
d_call: .
v_call: TRBV10-1

cdr3_nt: TGTGCCAGCAGCCTCAGGGGGGCTGGTACTGAAGCTTTCTTT
cdr3_aa: CASSLRGAGTEAFF
clone_size: .
j_call: TRBJ1-1
d_call: TRBD1
v_call: TRBV5-6

cdr3_nt: TGCGCCAGCAGCCACCAGACAGGGGTAATTTGGCGCGAAAACATTCAGTACTTC
cdr3_aa: CASSHQTGVIWRENIQYF
clone_size: .
j_call: TRBJ2-4
d_call: TRBD1
v_call: TRBV4-1

cdr3_nt: TGTGCCATCAGTGATTCGGCTGTCCCGGGACAGGGATTTAATGAGCAGTTCTTC
cdr3_aa: CAISDSAVPGQGFNEQFF
clone_size: .
j_call: TRBJ2-1
d_call: TRBD1
v_call: TRBV10-3

cdr3_nt: TGTGCCAGCAGTCCGCAGACAGGGCAAGCCAGAGCTAACTATGGCTACACCTTC
cdr3_aa: CASSPQTGQARANYGYTF
clone_size: .
j_call: TRBJ1-2
d_call: TRBD1
v_call: TRBV28

cdr3_nt: TGTGCCAGCAGCTTAGCGTTGCATCCTTACGAGCAGTACTTC
cdr3_aa: CASSLALHPYEQYF
clone_size: .
j_call: TRBJ2-7
d_call: .
v_call: TRBV7-9

cdr3_nt: TGTGCCAGTAGTTATGGGACTAGCGCGAGCTCCTACAATGAGCAGTTCTTC
cdr3_aa: CASSYGTSASSYNEQFF
clone_size: .
j_call: TRBJ2-1
d_call: TRBD2
v_call: TRBV19

cdr3_nt: TGCGCCACCAGGGGCAGATACAATGAGCAGTTCTTC
cdr3_aa: CATRGRYNEQFF
clone_size: .
j_call: TRBJ2-1
d_call: .
v_call: TRBV4-1

cdr3_nt: TGTGCCAGTAGTCTGGACGGGAACTATGGCTACACCTTC
cdr3_aa: CASSLDGNYGYTF
clone_size: once
j_call: TRBJ1-2
d_call: .
v_call: TRBV19

cdr3_nt: TGTGCCAGCAATCCTAACTTGGGGATATCGGCTTTCTTT
cdr3_aa: CASNPNLGISAFF
clone_size: .
j_call: TRBJ1-1
d_call: .
v_call: TRBV28

cdr3_nt: TGCGCCAGCAGCCCGGGGGCAACAGGAGTCTACACCTTC
cdr3_aa: CASSPGATGVYTF
clone_size: once
j_call: TRBJ1-2
d_call: .
v_call: TRBV5-1

cdr3_nt: TGTGCCAGCCCTCCCCTAGCGGGGTACACAGATACGCAGTATTTT
cdr3_aa: CASPPLAGYTDTQYF
clone_size: .
j_call: TRBJ2-3
d_call: TRBD2
v_call: TRBV6-6

cdr3_nt: TGCGCCAGCAGCCAAGATTTGCGGGGGGTTGTATACGAGCAGTACTTC
cdr3_aa: CASSQDLRGVVYEQYF
clone_size: .
j_call: TRBJ2-7
d_call: TRBD2
v_call: TRBV4-1

cdr3_nt: TGTGCCAGCAGTTATCGCGGGCAGAGCACAGATACGCAGTATTTT
cdr3_aa: CASSYRGQSTDTQYF
clone_size: .
j_call: TRBJ2-3
d_call: .
v_call: TRBV6-5

cdr3_nt: TGTGCCAGCAGCCCCGGGGGGGTGATTAGCGAGCAGTACTTC
cdr3_aa: CASSPGGVISEQYF
clone_size: .
j_call: TRBJ2-7
d_call: TRBD2
v_call: TRBV6-6